This T cell receptor beta chain stems from a study of PD-L1 blockade in urothelial cancer. Study-wide context: Administration of atezolizumab to patients began around 2014, at 1,200 mg intravenously every 3 weeks. The study recovered a median of about 140,000 T cells per blood sample.

The CDR3 length is 12 residues. The V gene's germline CDR1 is MDHEN and CDR2 SYDVKM. Trimming took off 11 bases at V and 0 bases at J, with 8 bases between the two ends. TCRdb's copy holds only in-frame clones and misses some; the assay was immunoSEQ multiplex PCR. The repertoire includes about 100,000 clones, 90% to 95% of them detected once, and 0.75% to 0.95% sits in the top ten. Study-level results: Enhanced expansion of tumor-associated blood clones at 3 weeks characterized durable-benefit patients.

Comment on this clone: As yet, its antigen is unknown.

Patient disease was locally advanced or metastatic urothelial carcinoma. The chain couples TRBV28 to TRBJ1-5, with D maybe TRBD1 (6 bases). The sequenced sample was PBMCs, obtained around atezolizumab (anti-PD-L1) treatment. The clonotype was recovered from a woman of 80 years or more with urothelial cancer. Here the CDR3 reads CAVQGSNQPQHF. Written as DNA, the CDR3 is TGTGCCGTACAGGGTAGCAATCAGCCCCAGCATTTT. Full variable domain (outside the CDR3, taken from reference TRBV28 and TRBJ1-5): DVKVTQSSRYLVKRTGEKVFLECVQDMDHENMFWYRQDPGLGLRLIYFSYDVKMKEKGDIPEGYSVSREKKERFSLILESASTNQTSMYLCAVQGSNQPQHFGDGTRLSIL.